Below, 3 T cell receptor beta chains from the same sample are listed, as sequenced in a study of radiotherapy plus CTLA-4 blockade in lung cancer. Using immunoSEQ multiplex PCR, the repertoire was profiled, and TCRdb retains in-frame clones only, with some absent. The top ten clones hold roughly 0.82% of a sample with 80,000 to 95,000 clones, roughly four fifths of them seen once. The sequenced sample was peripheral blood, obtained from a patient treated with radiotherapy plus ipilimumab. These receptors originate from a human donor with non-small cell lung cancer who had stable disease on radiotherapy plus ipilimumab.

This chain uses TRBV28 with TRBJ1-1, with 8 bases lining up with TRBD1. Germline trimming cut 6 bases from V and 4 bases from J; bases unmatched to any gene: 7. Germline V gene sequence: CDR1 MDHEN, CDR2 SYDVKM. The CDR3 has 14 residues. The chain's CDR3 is CASRSTGGGTEAFF. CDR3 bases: TGTGCCAGCAGGTCCACAGGGGGGGGCACTGAAGCTTTCTTT.

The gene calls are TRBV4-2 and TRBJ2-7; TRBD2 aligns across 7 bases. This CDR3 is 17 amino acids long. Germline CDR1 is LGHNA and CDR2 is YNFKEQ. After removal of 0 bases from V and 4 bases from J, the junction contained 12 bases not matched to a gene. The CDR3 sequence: CASSQEDVSGVGYEQYF. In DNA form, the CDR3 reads TGTGCCAGCAGCCAAGAAGACGTCAGCGGGGTGGGATACGAGCAGTACTTC.

In DNA form, the CDR3 reads TGTGCCAGCTCACCACAGAATTATCAGCCCCAGCATTTT. Translated, it gives CASSPQNYQPQHF. The chain couples TRBV18 to TRBJ1-5; D remains unclear. The ends were cut back, 1 base at V and 5 bases at J, with 6 bases in the middle. Germline values: CDR1 KGHSH, CDR2 LQKENI. This CDR3 has 13 residues.